The T cell receptor beta chain under discussion was sequenced for a study of blood T cell repertoires in COVID-19. The germline gives CDR1 SQVTM, CDR2 ANQGSEA. This CDR3 has 12 residues. V trimming: 8 bases; J trimming: 1 base; junction bases outside the gene matches: 4. Authors' data handling: Amplified reference gene primers provided the basis for estimating nucleated cell counts. Sequenced by immunoSEQ multiplex PCR; TCRdb stores in-frame clones only, minus some. That table furnishes V, J and clone size, whereas the DNA furnished D and trimming. The sample includes 300,000 to 450,000 clones, approximately 87% of them seen just once.

Sample: peripheral blood. The rearrangement uses TRBV29-1 and TRBJ2-5; TRBD1 aligns across 7 bases. The receptor comes from a woman in her thirties with COVID-19, enrolled during active disease. CDR3 coding DNA: TGCAGCTTCGACAGGGCCCAAGAGACCCAGTACTTC. This sequence encodes CSFDRAQETQYF.